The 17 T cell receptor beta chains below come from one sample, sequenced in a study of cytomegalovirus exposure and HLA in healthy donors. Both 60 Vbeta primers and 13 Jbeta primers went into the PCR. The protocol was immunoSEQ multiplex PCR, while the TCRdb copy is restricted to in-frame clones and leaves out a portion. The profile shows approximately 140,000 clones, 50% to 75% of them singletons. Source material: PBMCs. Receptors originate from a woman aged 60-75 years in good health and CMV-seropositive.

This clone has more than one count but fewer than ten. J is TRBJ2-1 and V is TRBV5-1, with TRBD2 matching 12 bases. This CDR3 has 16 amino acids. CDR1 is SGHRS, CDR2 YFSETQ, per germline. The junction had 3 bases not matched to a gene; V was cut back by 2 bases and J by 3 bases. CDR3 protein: CASSFLAGGGYNEQFF. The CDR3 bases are TGCGCCAGCAGCTTTCTAGCGGGAGGGGGCTACAATGAGCAGTTCTTC.

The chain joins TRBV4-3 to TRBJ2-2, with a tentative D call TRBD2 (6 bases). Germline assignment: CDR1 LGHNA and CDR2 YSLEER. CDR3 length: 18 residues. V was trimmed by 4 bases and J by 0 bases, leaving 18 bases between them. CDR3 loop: CASSPQGSSVSNTGELFF. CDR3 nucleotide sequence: TGCGCCAGCAGCCCCCAAGGATCTAGCGTTTCGAACACCGGGGAGCTGTTTTTT.

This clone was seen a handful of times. The CDR3 DNA reads TGTGCCAGCTCACCACAGTTAGGGGGCACTGAAGCTTTCTTT. Its translation is CASSPQLGGTEAFF. This sequence joins TRBV18 and TRBJ1-1, with a weak D call TRBD1 (6 bases). V dropped 1 base and J dropped 4 bases, with 10 bases sitting between them. This CDR3 contains 14 residues. The germline CDR1 and CDR2 sequences are KGHSH and LQKENI.

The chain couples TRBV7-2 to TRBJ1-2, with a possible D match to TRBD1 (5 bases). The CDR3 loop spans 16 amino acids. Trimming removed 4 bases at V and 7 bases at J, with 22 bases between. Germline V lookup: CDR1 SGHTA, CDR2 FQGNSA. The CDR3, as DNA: TGTGCCAGCAGCTCAGGAGGGGCCAACCGGTTCGGTGGCTACACCTTC. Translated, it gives CASSSGGANRFGGYTF.

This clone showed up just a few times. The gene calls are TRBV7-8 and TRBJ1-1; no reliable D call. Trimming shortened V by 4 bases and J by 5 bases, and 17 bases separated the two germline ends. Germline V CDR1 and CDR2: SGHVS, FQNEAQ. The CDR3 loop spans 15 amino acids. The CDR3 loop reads CASSSRNDFWTEAFF. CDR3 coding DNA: TGTGCCAGCAGCTCACGGAACGACTTTTGGACTGAAGCTTTCTTT.

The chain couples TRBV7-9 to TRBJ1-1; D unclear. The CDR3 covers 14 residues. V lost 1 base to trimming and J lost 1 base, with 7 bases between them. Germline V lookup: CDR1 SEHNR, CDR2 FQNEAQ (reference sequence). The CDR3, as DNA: TGTGCCAGCAGCTTAGGCCGGGGGAACACTGAAGCTTTCTTT. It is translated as CASSLGRGNTEAFF. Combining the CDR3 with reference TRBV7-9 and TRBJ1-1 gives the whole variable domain DTGVSQNPRHKITKRGQNVTFRCDPISEHNRLYWYRQTLGQGPEFLTYFQNEAQLEKSRLLSDRFSAERPKGSFSTLEIQRTEQGDSAMYLCASSLGRGNTEAFFGQGTRLTVV.

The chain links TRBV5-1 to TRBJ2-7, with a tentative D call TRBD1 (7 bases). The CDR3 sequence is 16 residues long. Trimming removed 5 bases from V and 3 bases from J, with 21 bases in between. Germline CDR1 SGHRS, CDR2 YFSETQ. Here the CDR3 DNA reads TGCGCCAGCAGACCCCTAGGGGGCGGGATTGACTACGAGCAGTACTTC. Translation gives CASRPLGGGIDYEQYF.

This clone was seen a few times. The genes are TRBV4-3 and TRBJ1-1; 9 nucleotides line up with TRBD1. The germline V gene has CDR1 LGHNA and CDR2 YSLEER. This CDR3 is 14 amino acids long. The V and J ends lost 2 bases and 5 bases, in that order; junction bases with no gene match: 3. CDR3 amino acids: CASSQQQGATEAFF. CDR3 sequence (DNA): TGCGCCAGCAGCCAACAACAGGGGGCTACTGAAGCTTTCTTT.

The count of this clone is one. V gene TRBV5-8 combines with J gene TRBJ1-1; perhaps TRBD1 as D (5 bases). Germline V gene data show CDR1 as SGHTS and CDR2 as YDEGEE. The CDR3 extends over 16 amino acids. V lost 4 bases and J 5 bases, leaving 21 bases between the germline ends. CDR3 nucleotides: TGTGCCAGCAGCCCTGGTCTAAGACAAGGGGTGACTGAAGCTTTCTTT. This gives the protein CASSPGLRQGVTEAFF.

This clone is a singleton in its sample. CDR3 amino acids: CASSSGTPYGYTF. The CDR3 DNA reads as TGTGCCAGCAGCTCCGGGACACCCTATGGCTACACCTTC. V gene TRBV6-5 combines with J gene TRBJ1-2; D is possibly TRBD1 (6 bases). The CDR3 loop spans 13 amino acids. Germline-derived CDR1 and CDR2 are MNHEY and SVGAGI. Trimming cost V 6 bases and J 4 bases, with 12 bases left between them.

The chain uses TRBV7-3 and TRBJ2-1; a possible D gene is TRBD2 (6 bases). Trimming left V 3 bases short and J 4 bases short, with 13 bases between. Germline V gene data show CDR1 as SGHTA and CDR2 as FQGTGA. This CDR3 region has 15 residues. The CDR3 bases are TGTGCCAGCAGCTTTGGGGCTAGCGAGTACAATGAGCAGTTCTTC. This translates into CASSFGASEYNEQFF.

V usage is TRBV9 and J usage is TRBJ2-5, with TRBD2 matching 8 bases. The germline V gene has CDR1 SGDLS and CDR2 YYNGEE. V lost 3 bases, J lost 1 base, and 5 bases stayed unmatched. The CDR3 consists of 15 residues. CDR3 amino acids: CASSATSGPQETQYF. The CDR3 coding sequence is TGTGCCAGCAGCGCTACTAGCGGCCCCCAAGAGACCCAGTACTTC.

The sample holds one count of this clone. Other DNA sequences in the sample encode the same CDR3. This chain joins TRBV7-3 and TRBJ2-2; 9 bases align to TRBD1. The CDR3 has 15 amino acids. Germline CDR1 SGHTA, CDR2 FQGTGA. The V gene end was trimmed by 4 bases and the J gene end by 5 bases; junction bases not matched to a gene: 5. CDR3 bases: TGTGCCAGCAGCTCCGGGACAGGGAGGACCGGGGAGCTGTTTTTT. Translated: CASSSGTGRTGELFF.

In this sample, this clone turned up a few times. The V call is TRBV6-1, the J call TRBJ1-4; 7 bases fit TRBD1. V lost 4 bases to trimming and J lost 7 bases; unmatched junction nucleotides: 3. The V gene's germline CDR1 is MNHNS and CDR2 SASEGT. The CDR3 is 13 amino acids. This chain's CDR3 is CASSGHRGEKLFF. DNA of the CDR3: TGTGCCAGCAGTGGACACAGGGGTGAAAAACTGTTTTTT.

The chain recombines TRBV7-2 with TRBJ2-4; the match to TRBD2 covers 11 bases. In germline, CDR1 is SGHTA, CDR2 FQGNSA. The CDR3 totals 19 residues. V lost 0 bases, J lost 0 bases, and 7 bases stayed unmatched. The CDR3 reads CASSLAELAGVSAKNIQYF. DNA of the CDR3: TGTGCCAGCAGCTTAGCAGAACTAGCGGGAGTATCAGCCAAAAACATTCAGTACTTC.

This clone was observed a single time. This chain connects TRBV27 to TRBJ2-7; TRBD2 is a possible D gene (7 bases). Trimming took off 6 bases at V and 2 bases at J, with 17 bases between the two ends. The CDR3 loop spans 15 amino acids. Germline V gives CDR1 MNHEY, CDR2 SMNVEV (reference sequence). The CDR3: CASRSIEGGTYEQYF. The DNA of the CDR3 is TGTGCCAGCAGATCCATAGAGGGGGGGACCTACGAGCAGTACTTC.

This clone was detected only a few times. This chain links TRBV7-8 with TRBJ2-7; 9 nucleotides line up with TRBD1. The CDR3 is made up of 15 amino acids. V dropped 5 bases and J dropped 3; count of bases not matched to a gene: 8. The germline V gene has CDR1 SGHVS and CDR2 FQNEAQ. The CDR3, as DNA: TGTGCCAGCAGCCCCTACTTGGGACAGGGCTACGAGCAGTACTTC. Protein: CASSPYLGQGYEQYF.